This T cell receptor (beta chain) emerged from a study of response to subunit inactivated influenza vaccine. This clonotype was seen a handful of times. Its matching antigen is unknown. TCRdb reprocessed the RT-PCR reads via MiXCR and lists one record per CDR3 protein. Of a few hundred thousand distinct CDR3 sequences listed, 7.2% are singletons. Study-wide results and caveats: T cells newly recruited by each seasonal influenza vaccination are few, the authors suggested.

V lost 5 bases and J lost 3, with 16 bases in between. The CDR3 loop spans 15 amino acids. The germline CDR1 and CDR2 sequences are SEHNR and FQNEAQ (reference sequence). The sample here was PBMCs from blood, taken about 23 months after vaccination. This chain uses TRBV7-9 with TRBJ2-5; tentative D call: TRBD2 (5 bases). This sequence originates from a man aged 50-75 years who received an inactivated influenza vaccine. CDR3 region: CASSLSRGQKETQYF. The CDR3 nucleotides read TGTGCCAGCAGCCTCTCACGGGGTCAGAAAGAGACCCAGTACTTC.